The present T cell receptor beta chain was sequenced within a study of shared T cell receptors in the human thymus. Produced via immunoSEQ multiplex PCR; TCRdb's table is partial and in-frame only. This table has 500,000 to 750,000 clones, 88% appearing once. Per the germline V gene, CDR1 is SGHDT and CDR2 is YYEEEE. Trimming stripped 3 bases from V and 0 bases from J, with 16 bases between. This CDR3 spans 17 amino acids. Separately, the same data were catalogued under a study of human thymus T cells. That paper states: Samples came from healthy Finnish infants during open corrective cardiac surgery. Thymus pieces cut out during corrective heart surgery were the tissue that was used. Use of V and J genes seemed skewed within the thymic and blood repertoires. Unrelated individuals had highly overlapping thymic repertoires, as reported in related research.

The chain has TRBV5-6 and TRBJ2-4, with D perhaps matching TRBD2 (6 bases). This clonotype originated in a boy in the first two years of life with a congenital heart defect. Sequenced input: thymocytes. The CDR3 is CASSSGDLPLAKNIQYF. The CDR3 nucleotides read TGTGCCAGCAGCTCCGGGGACTTACCCTTAGCCAAAAACATTCAGTACTTC. Based on the CDR3 plus reference TRBV5-6 and TRBJ2-4, the full variable domain is DAGVTQSPTHLIKTRGQQVTLRCSPKSGHDTVSWYQQALGQGPQFIFQYYEEEERQRGNFPDRFSGHQFPNYSSELNVNALLLGDSALYLCASSSGDLPLAKNIQYFGAGTRLSVL.